This is a list of T cell receptor beta chains from one sample in a study of regulatory T cells in long-lasting Graves disease. TCRdb reanalysed the multiplex PCR reads using MiXCR and keeps one entry per CDR3 protein. Of 700,000 or so distinct CDR3 sequences listed, 25% to 30% were seen once; the top ten hold about two fifths. Sequencing was performed on peripheral blood mononuclear cells (PBMCs), taken when the disease was refractory, from a patient treated with antithyroid drugs. These receptors were taken from a female donor with Graves disease. The CDR3 runs from the conserved cysteine through the conserved F or W. D genes are given only for firm matches. Clone size is not always given. Where it is, it says once, few, many or a class for expanded clones.

cdr3_aa cdr3_nt v_call d_call clone_size j_call
CASSQGGLGSNQPQHF TGTGCCAGCAGCCAAGGGGGTCTAGGGAGCAATCAGCCCCAGCATTTT TRBV3-1 - - TRBJ1-5
CASPPPGHEQYF TGTGCCAGCCCACCACCAGGGCACGAGCAGTACTTC TRBV18 - - TRBJ2-7
CASSLGGTASGANVLTF TGCGCCAGCAGCTTGGGGGGGACAGCCTCTGGGGCCAACGTCCTGACTTTC TRBV5-1 TRBD1 - TRBJ2-6
CASSRDRGDEQYF TGTGCCAGCAGTCGGGACAGGGGAGACGAGCAGTACTTC TRBV3-1 TRBD1 many TRBJ2-7
CASSSPGDHTEAFF TGTGCCAGCAGTTCTCCAGGAGACCACACTGAAGCTTTCTTT TRBV27 - - TRBJ1-1
CSARALAGGNTGELFF TGCAGTGCTAGAGCACTAGCGGGAGGGAACACCGGGGAGCTGTTTTTT TRBV20-1 TRBD2 few TRBJ2-2
CASSPEWPMNTEAFF TGTGCCAGCAGTCCCGAGTGGCCTATGAACACTGAAGCTTTCTTT TRBV27 - few TRBJ1-1
CASSLIGSTGELFF TGTGCCAGCAGCTTAATAGGATCCACCGGGGAGCTGTTTTTT TRBV13 - - TRBJ2-2
CASSLVGSAAFF TGTGCCAGCAGTTTGGTAGGGTCAGCAGCTTTCTTT TRBV28 - few TRBJ1-1
CASSNFPDRDYEQYF TGTGCCAGCAGTAACTTTCCAGACAGGGATTACGAGCAGTACTTC TRBV6-5 TRBD1 - TRBJ2-7
CASKGGGLPSGEQYF TGTGCCAGCAAAGGAGGGGGGCTGCCCTCGGGCGAGCAGTACTTC TRBV27 - many TRBJ2-7
CASAWTGRGEAFF TGTGCCAGCGCCTGGACAGGGCGAGGTGAAGCTTTCTTT TRBV27 TRBD1 few TRBJ1-1
CASREPPRGDYTF TGTGCCAGCAGGGAGCCCCCTCGGGGGGATTACACCTTC TRBV6-1 - once TRBJ1-2
CATRQGDYGYTF TGCGCCACACGACAGGGGGACTATGGCTACACCTTC TRBV10-2 TRBD1 - TRBJ1-2
CASSMVGSFEQYF TGTGCCAGTAGTATGGTTGGGAGTTTCGAGCAGTACTTC TRBV19 - once TRBJ2-7
CASSHNPGQGDTEAFF TGTGCCAGTAGTCACAATCCGGGACAGGGAGACACTGAAGCTTTCTTT TRBV19 TRBD1 - TRBJ1-1
CASSLDGMANTEAFF TGTGCCAGCAGCTTAGACGGGATGGCGAACACTGAAGCTTTCTTT TRBV7-9 - few TRBJ1-1
CASSSRTGDQPQHF TGTGCCAGCAGCTCCCGGACAGGGGATCAGCCCCAGCATTTT TRBV7-9 TRBD1 - TRBJ1-5
CASRGSRVLEQYF TGTGCCAGCAGGGGGTCGAGAGTTCTCGAGCAGTACTTC TRBV6-2/TRBV6-3 - - TRBJ2-7
CASSEAGSTNYGYTF TGTGCCAGCAGTGAAGCGGGTAGTACTAACTATGGCTACACCTTC TRBV6-1 - many TRBJ1-2
CASSYFGTGGYEQYF TGTGCCAGCAGTTACTTCGGGACAGGGGGATACGAGCAGTACTTC TRBV6-2/TRBV6-3 TRBD1 - TRBJ2-7
CASSGGGAGNQPQHF TGTGCCAGCAGTGGAGGGGGGGCCGGCAATCAGCCCCAGCATTTT TRBV28 - many TRBJ1-5
CASSGTQNQPQHF TGTGCCAGCAGTGGGACCCAGAATCAGCCCCAGCATTTT TRBV12-3/TRBV12-4 - - TRBJ1-5
CAGGLVAGSYNEQFF TGTGCCGGCGGACTAGTGGCGGGCTCCTACAATGAGCAGTTCTTC TRBV2 TRBD2 - TRBJ2-1